The entry below gives a single T cell receptor (beta chain) sequence along with its context. Its target is not known. The PCR was carried out with 60 Vbeta primers and 13 Jbeta primers. This table comes from immunoSEQ multiplex PCR, and its TCRdb copy is limited to in-frame clones, with some not included. The sample carries about 69,000 clones, roughly four fifths recorded once. This CDR3 comprises 14 residues. V dropped 4 bases and J dropped 3 bases, with 11 bases sitting between them. The germline V gene encodes CDR1 SGHRS and CDR2 YFSETQ. The sample originates from a study of cytomegalovirus exposure and HLA in healthy donors. Study-level background: Earlier sequencing of some 180 million T cells yielded 100 million to 140 million unique TCR beta sequences. Unique TCRs numbering about 85 million, obtained from HLA-typed donors, made up an early data release. Overall study findings and caveats: Reported findings show TCR beta sequences accurately forecast HLA-A and HLA-B alleles in most subjects. Data from an earlier analysis indicated that most TCR beta V segments were productive either about 87% or about 30% of the time.

This clonotype was obtained from a woman in her 30s in good health and CMV-seropositive. Sequencing was performed on PBMCs. This chain joins TRBV5-1 and TRBJ1-3; possibly TRBD1 for D (5 bases). The CDR3 is CASSHGGSGNTIYF. The CDR3 DNA is TGCGCCAGCAGCCACGGGGGGAGTGGAAACACCATATATTTT.